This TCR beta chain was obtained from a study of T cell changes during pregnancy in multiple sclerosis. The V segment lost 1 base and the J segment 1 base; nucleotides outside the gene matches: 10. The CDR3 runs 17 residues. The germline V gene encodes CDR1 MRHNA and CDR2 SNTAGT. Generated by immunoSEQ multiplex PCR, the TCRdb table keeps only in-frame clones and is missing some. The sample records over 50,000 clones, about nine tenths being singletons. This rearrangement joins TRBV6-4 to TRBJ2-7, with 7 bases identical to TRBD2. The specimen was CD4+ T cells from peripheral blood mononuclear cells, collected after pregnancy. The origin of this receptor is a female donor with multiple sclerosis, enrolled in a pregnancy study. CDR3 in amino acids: CASSDLGRETRSYEQYF. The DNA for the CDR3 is TGTGCCAGCAGTGACTTGGGGAGGGAAACGCGATCCTACGAGCAGTACTTC.